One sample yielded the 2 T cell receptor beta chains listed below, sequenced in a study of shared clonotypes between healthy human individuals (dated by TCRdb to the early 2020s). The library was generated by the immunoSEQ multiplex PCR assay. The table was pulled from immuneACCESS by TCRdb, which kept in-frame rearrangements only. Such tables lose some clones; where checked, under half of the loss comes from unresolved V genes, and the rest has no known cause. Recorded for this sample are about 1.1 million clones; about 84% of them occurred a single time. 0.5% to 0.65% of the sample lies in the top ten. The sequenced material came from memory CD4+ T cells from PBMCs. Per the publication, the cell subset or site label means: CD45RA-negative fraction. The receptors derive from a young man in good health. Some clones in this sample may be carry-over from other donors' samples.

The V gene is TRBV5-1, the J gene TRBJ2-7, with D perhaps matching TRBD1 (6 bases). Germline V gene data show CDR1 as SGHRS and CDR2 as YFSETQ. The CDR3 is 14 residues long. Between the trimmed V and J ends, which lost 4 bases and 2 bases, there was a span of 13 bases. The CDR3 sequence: CASSPAPGAYEQYF. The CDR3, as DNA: TGCGCCAGCAGCCCTGCCCCAGGGGCCTACGAGCAGTACTTC.

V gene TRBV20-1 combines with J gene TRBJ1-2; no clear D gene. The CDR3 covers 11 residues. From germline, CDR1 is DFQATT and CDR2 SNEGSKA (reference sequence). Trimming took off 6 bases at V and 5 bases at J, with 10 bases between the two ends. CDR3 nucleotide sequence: TGCAGTGCCGCCCCTCTATATGGCTACACCTTC. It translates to CSAAPLYGYTF.